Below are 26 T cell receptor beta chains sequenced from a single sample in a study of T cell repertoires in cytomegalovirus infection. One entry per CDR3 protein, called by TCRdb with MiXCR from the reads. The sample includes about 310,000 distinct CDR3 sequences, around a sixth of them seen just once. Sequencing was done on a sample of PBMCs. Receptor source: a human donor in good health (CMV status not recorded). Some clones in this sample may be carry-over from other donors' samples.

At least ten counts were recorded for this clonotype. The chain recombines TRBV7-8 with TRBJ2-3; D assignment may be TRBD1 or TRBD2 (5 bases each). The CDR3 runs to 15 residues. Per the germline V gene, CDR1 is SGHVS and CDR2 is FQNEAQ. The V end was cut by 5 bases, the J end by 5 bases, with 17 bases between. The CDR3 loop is CASSAPGPREDTQYF. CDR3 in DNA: TGTGCCAGCAGCGCACCGGGGCCGAGGGAAGATACGCAGTATTTT.

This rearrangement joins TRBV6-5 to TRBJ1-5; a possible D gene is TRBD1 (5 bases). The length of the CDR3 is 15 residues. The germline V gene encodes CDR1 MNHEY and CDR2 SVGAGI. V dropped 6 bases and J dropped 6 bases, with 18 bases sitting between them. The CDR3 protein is CASSAGYGAVQPQHF. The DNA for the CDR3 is TGTGCCAGCAGCGCAGGGTACGGGGCGGTTCAGCCCCAGCATTTT.

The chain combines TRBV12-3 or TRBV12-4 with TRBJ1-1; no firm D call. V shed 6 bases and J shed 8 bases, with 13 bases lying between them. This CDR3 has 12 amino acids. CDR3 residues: CASSSLRSEAFF. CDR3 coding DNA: TGTGCCAGCAGCTCACTCCGGTCCGAAGCTTTCTTT.

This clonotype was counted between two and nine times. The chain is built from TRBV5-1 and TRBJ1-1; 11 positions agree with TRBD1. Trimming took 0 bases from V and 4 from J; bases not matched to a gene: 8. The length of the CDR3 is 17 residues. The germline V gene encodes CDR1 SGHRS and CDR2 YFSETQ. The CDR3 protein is CASSLEYPGTGGTEAFF. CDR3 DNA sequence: TGCGCCAGCAGCTTGGAATATCCCGGGACAGGGGGCACTGAAGCTTTCTTT.

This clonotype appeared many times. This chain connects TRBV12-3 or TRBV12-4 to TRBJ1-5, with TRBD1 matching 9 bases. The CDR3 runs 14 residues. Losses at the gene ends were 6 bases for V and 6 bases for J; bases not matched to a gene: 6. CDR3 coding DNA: TGTGCCAGCAGCGGCACAGGGGGCGGTCAGCCCCAGCATTTT. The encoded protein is CASSGTGGGQPQHF.

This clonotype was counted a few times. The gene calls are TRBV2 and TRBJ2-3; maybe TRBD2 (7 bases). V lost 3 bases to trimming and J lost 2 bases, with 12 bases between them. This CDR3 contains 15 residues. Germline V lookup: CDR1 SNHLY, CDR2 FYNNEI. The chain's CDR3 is CASSDWGGLTDTQYF. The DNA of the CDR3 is TGTGCCAGCAGTGATTGGGGGGGGCTCACAGATACGCAGTATTTT. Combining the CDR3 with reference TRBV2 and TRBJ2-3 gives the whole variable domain EPEVTQTPSHQVTQMGQEVILRCVPISNHLYFYWYRQILGQKVEFLVSFYNNEISEKSEIFDDQFSVERPDGSNFTLKIRSTKLEDSAMYFCASSDWGGLTDTQYFGPGTRLTVL.

The CDR3 reads CASSSRTGSEDTQYF. The DNA for the CDR3 is TGTGCCAGCAGTTCGCGGACAGGGTCGGAGGATACGCAGTATTTT. The chain joins TRBV12-3 or TRBV12-4 to TRBJ2-3, with 8 positions matching TRBD1. The length of the CDR3 is 15 residues. J lost 6 bases, V lost 4 bases, and 9 bases had no gene match.

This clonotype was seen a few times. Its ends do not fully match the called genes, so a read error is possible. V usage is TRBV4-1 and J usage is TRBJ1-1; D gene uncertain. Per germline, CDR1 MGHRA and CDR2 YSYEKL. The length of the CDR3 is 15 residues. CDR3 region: CASSPREPWDGEAFF. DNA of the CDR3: TGTGCCAGCAGCCCCCGGGAGCCCTGGGATGGTGAAGCTTTCTTT.

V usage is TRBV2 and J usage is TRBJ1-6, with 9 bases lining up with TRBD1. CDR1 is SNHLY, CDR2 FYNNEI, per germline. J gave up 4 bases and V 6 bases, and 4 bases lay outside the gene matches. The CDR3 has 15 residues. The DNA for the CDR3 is TGTGCCAGCAGACCGACAGGGGGTTATAATTCACCCCTCCACTTT. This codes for CASRPTGGYNSPLHF.

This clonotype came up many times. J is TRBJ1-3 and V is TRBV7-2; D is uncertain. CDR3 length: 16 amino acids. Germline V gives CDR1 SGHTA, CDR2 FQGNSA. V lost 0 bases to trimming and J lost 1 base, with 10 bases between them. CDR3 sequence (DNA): TGTGCCAGCAGCTTAGCGTTGCCACAGTCTGGAAACACCATATATTTT. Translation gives CASSLALPQSGNTIYF.

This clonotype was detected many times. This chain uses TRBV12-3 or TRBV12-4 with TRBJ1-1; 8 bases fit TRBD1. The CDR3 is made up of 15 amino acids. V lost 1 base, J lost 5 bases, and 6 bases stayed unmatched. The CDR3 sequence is CASSLERTGLTEAFF. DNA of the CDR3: TGTGCCAGCAGTTTAGAAAGGACAGGGCTGACTGAAGCTTTCTTT.

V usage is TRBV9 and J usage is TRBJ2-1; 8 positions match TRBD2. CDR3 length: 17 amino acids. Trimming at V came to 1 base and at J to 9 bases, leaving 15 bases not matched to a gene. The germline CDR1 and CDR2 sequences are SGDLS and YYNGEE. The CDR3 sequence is CASSVSGGPGGPREQFF. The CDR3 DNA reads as TGTGCCAGCAGCGTATCGGGGGGGCCGGGGGGGCCCCGTGAGCAGTTCTTC.

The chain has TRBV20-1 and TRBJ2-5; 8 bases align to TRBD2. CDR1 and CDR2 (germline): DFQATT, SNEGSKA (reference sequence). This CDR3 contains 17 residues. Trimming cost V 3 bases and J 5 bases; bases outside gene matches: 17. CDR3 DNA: TGCAGTGCTAGCCCCCCGGGGCTAGCGGGCCCTCTGGAGACCCAGTACTTC. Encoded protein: CSASPPGLAGPLETQYF.

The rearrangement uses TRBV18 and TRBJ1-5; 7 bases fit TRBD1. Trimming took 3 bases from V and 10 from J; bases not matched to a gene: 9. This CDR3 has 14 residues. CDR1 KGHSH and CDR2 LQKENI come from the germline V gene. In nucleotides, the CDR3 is TGTGCCAGCTCACCTACAGGGGATCCGGGCCCCCAGCATTTT. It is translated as CASSPTGDPGPQHF.

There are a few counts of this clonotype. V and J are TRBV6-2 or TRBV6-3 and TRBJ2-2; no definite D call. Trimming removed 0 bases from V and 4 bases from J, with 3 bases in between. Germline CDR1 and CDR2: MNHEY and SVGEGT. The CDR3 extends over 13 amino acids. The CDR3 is CASSYSSTGELFF. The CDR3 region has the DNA TGTGCCAGCAGTTACTCCTCCACCGGGGAGCTGTTTTTT.

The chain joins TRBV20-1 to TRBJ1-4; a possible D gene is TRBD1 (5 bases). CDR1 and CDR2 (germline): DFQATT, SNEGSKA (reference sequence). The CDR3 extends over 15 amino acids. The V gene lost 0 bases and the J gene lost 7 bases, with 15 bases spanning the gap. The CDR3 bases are TGCAGTGCTAGAGATGTCGGCAGGGACGGTGAAAAACTGTTTTTT. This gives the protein CSARDVGRDGEKLFF.

This CDR3 is CSAHSGGANEQFF. In DNA, the CDR3 is TGCAGTGCCCATAGCGGGGGGGCCAATGAGCAGTTCTTC. The V call is TRBV20-1, the J call TRBJ2-1; 11 nucleotides line up with TRBD2. Germline lookup yields CDR1 DFQATT and CDR2 SNEGSKA (reference sequence). The CDR3 loop spans 13 amino acids. Unmatched junction bases numbered 4, after V lost 6 bases and J lost 6 bases.

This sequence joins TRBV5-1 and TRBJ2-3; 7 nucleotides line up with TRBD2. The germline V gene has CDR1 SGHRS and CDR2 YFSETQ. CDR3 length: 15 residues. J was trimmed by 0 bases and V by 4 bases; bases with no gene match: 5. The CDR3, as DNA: TGCGCCAGCAGCCCAAAAGCGGGGAGCACAGATACGCAGTATTTT. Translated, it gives CASSPKAGSTDTQYF.

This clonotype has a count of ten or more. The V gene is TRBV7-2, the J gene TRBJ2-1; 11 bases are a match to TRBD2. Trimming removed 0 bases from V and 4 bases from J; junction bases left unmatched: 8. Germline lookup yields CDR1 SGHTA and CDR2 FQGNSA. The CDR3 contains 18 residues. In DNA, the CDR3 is TGTGCCAGCAGCTTAGCGCTAAAGAGACTAGCGGGGTACAATGAGCAGTTCTTC. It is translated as CASSLALKRLAGYNEQFF.

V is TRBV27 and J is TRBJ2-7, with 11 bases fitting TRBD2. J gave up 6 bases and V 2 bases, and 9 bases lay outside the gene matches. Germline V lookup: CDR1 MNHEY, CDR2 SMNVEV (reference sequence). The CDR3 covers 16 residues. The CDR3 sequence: CASSLDGLAGYAEQYF. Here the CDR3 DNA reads TGTGCCAGCAGTTTAGACGGACTAGCGGGCTATGCCGAGCAGTACTTC.

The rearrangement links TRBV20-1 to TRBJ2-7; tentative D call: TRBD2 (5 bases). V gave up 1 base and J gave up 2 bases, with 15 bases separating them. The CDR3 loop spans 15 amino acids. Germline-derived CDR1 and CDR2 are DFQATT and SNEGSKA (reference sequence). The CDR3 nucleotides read TGCAGTGCTAGAGGGGCGGGCGGCACAACCTACGAGCAGTACTTC. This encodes CSARGAGGTTYEQYF.

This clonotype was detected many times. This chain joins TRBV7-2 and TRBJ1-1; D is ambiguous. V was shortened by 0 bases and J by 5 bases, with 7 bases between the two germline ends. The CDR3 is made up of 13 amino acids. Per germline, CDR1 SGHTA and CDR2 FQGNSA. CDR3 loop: CASSLAVRTEAFF. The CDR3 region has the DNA TGTGCCAGCAGCTTAGCGGTCAGAACTGAAGCTTTCTTT.

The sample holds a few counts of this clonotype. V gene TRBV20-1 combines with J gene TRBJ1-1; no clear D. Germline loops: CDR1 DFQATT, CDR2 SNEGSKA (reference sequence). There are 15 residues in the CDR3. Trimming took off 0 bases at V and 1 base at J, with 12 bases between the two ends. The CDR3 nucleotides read TGCAGTGCTAGAGATAGTCAGGTCCGGAACACTGAAGCTTTCTTT. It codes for CSARDSQVRNTEAFF.

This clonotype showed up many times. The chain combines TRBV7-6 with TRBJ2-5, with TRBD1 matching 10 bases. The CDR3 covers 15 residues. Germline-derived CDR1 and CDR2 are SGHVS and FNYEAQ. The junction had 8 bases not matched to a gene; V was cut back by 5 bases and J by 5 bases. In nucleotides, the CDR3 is TGTGCCAGCAGCGCCGGGGACAGGGGATGGGAGACCCAGTACTTC. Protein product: CASSAGDRGWETQYF.

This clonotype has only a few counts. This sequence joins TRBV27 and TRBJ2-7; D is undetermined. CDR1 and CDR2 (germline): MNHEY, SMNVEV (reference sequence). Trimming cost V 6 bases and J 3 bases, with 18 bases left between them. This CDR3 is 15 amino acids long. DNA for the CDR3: TGTGCCAGCAGCCAACCTGAAATGGGCAACTACGAGCAGTACTTC. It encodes CASSQPEMGNYEQYF.

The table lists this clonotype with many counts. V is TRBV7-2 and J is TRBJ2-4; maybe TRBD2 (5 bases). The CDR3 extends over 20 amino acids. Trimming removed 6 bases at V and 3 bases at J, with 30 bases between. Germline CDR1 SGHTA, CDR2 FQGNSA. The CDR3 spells CASSPRAYPGSVGDKNIQYF. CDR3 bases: TGTGCCAGCAGTCCCAGAGCGTACCCGGGCTCCGTGGGAGACAAAAACATTCAGTACTTC.